This T cell receptor beta chain was documented in a study of blood T cell repertoires in COVID-19. The germline CDR1 and CDR2 sequences are GTSNPN and SVGIG (reference sequence). The CDR3 contains 13 residues. Trimming stripped 4 bases from V and 2 bases from J, with 10 bases between. Per the authors' pipeline: Amplification from reference gene primers served as the basis for estimated nucleated cell counts. Method: immunoSEQ multiplex PCR; TCRdb's copy keeps in-frame clones and lacks some. The DNA gave D and trimming, while V, J and clone size come from that table. Of some 200,000 clones detected, more than 75% appear once; the ten largest clones hold over 0.7%.

This chain connects TRBV30 to TRBJ2-3; maybe TRBD2 (5 bases). Source material: peripheral blood. The TCR sequence derives from a woman under 30 who had recovered from COVID-19. The CDR3 DNA sequence: TGTGCCTGGACTAGCAGAGTCACAGATACGCAGTATTTT. Residues: CAWTSRVTDTQYF.